Listed here are 6 T cell receptor beta chains from one sample, sequenced in a study of blood T cell repertoires in COVID-19. Profiled with immunoSEQ multiplex PCR; TCRdb holds only in-frame clones, not every one. This sample yields about 87,000 clones, of which about 87% are seen a single time; over 4% belongs to the top ten. The source material was peripheral blood. All receptors derive from a man aged 35 to 55 with acute or convalescent COVID-19.

The chain carries TRBV25-1 and TRBJ1-3; 7 bases are a match to TRBD1. CDR3 length equals 17 residues. The V gene end was trimmed by 2 bases and the J gene end by 1 base; junction bases not matched to a gene: 8. Germline lookup yields CDR1 MGHDK and CDR2 SYGVNS. CDR3 residues: CASSERGRGTSGNTIYF. In nucleotides, the CDR3 is TGTGCCAGCAGTGAACGGGGCAGGGGGACTTCTGGAAACACCATATATTTT. Together with reference TRBV25-1 and TRBJ1-3, the CDR3 gives the full variable domain: EADIYQTPRYLVIGTGKKITLECSQTMGHDKMYWYQQDPGMELHLIHYSYGVNSTEKGDLSSESTVSRIRTEHFPLTLESARPSHTSQYLCASSERGRGTSGNTIYFGEGSWLTVV.

The chain joins TRBV10-3 to TRBJ2-7, with TRBD2 matching over 15 bases. The V and J ends lost 2 bases and 0 bases, in that order; junction bases with no gene match: 5. This CDR3 spans 18 amino acids. Per germline, CDR1 ENHRY and CDR2 SYGVKD. The CDR3: CAISEPGLAGGSSYEQYF. The CDR3 bases are TGTGCCATCAGTGAGCCGGGACTAGCGGGAGGAAGCTCCTACGAGCAGTACTTC.

This clone has more than one count but fewer than ten. The rearrangement joins TRBV4-2 to TRBJ2-1; the match to TRBD2 covers 10 bases. V lost 2 bases, J lost 8 bases, and 6 bases stayed unmatched. This CDR3 is built from 15 residues. Germline CDR1 is LGHNA and CDR2 is YNFKEQ. Here the CDR3 reads CASSQLAGVFDEQFF. CDR3 in DNA: TGTGCCAGCAGCCAACTAGCGGGGGTGTTCGATGAGCAGTTCTTC.

This sequence joins TRBV9 and TRBJ1-3; 7 nucleotides line up with TRBD1. V was pared by 3 bases and J by 3 bases, with 9 bases of the junction left unmatched. CDR1 SGDLS and CDR2 YYNGEE come from the germline V gene. This CDR3 is 16 amino acids long. The chain's CDR3 is CASSAPGGIVGNTIYF. The CDR3 nucleotides read TGTGCCAGCAGCGCACCAGGGGGAATCGTTGGAAACACCATATATTTT. The full variable domain, rest sourced from reference TRBV9 and TRBJ1-3, is DSGVTQTPKHLITATGQRVTLRCSPRSGDLSVYWYQQSLDQGLQFLIQYYNGEERAKGNILERFSAQQFPDLHSELNLSSLELGDSALYFCASSAPGGIVGNTIYFGEGSWLTVV.

The J gene is TRBJ1-1, the V gene TRBV10-3, with 7 bases aligning to TRBD1. Germline V gene data show CDR1 as ENHRY and CDR2 as SYGVKD. V was pared by 4 bases and J by 1 base, with 3 bases of the junction left unmatched. This CDR3 is built from 14 residues. The CDR3: CAISVTGENTEAFF. The CDR3 DNA follows: TGTGCCATCAGTGTAACAGGGGAGAACACTGAAGCTTTCTTT.

This sequence joins TRBV24-1 and TRBJ1-5; a weak D match, TRBD1 (6 bases). Germline V lookup: CDR1 KGHDR, CDR2 SFDVKD. V shed 5 bases and J shed 0 bases, with 7 bases lying between them. There are 14 residues in the CDR3. CDR3 DNA: TGTGCCACCAGTGGGACAGATAGCAATCAGCCCCAGCATTTT. Amino acid sequence: CATSGTDSNQPQHF.